Shown below are 30 T cell receptor beta chains from a single sample sequenced in a study of blood T cell repertoires in COVID-19. Sequencing used immunoSEQ multiplex PCR; TCRdb keeps in-frame clones, though not all of them. The data hold over 70,000 clones, with 76% observed a single time. The sequenced sample was peripheral blood. The receptors were sampled from a man between 65 and 85 years old with acute or convalescent COVID-19.

As concerns this clone: The same CDR3 is also encoded by other DNA sequences in this sample. This chain links TRBV12-3 or TRBV12-4 with TRBJ1-1; unclear D gene. The CDR3 length is 13 residues. The ends were cut back, 3 bases at V and 1 base at J, with 6 bases in the middle. CDR3 nucleotide sequence: TGTGCCAGCAGTTTTAGGAGGAACACTGAAGCTTTCTTT. It encodes CASSFRRNTEAFF.

This chain links TRBV28 with TRBJ1-2; a weak D match, TRBD1 (5 bases). This CDR3 contains 12 residues. Trimming took off 6 bases at V and 2 bases at J, with 7 bases between the two ends. The germline CDR1 and CDR2 sequences are MDHEN and SYDVKM. The CDR3 DNA follows: TGTGCCAGCAGGGGGCGGAACTATGGCTACACCTTC. Translated, it gives CASRGRNYGYTF.

This clone was counted a few times. The chain has TRBV18 and TRBJ1-2; 7 bases are a match to TRBD1. This CDR3 comprises 12 residues. CDR1 is KGHSH and CDR2 is LQKENI in the germline V gene. Trimming took 5 bases from V and 10 from J; bases not matched to a gene: 7. Here the CDR3 DNA reads TGTGCCAGCTCATCTGACAGGGCCGCCTACACCTTC. Translating gives CASSSDRAAYTF.

The chain uses TRBV6-5 and TRBJ1-2; D is unclear. Looked up from germline, CDR1 is MNHEY and CDR2 is SVGAGI. The germline V and J ends were trimmed by 2 bases and 8 bases, with 9 bases remaining between them. There are 12 residues in the CDR3. The chain's CDR3 is CASSYAGEGYTF. The CDR3 bases are TGTGCCAGCAGTTACGCGGGAGAGGGCTACACCTTC.

This clone was observed a handful of times. This chain uses TRBV12-3 or TRBV12-4 with TRBJ1-1, with D possibly TRBD1 on 6 matching bases. The CDR3 loop spans 13 amino acids. Trimming removed 5 bases at V and 8 bases at J, with 15 bases between. The CDR3: CASSQGGVKEAFF. As DNA, the CDR3 is TGTGCCAGCAGTCAAGGGGGGGTTAAAGAAGCTTTCTTT.

This clone was seen just once. J is TRBJ1-1 and V is TRBV6-6, with TRBD1 as a possible D gene (6 bases). Germline values: CDR1 MNHNY, CDR2 SVGAGI (reference sequence). The CDR3 extends over 14 amino acids. The V and J ends lost 7 bases and 1 base respectively, with 13 bases between them. The CDR3 DNA is TGTGCCAGCATTTTAACGGACAGGAACACTGAAGCTTTCTTT. It is translated as CASILTDRNTEAFF.

The chain uses TRBV18 and TRBJ1-4; perhaps TRBD1 as D (6 bases). CDR1 is KGHSH, CDR2 LQKENI, per germline. This CDR3 has 15 residues. V lost 2 bases and J lost 6, with 13 bases in between. CDR3 coding DNA: TGTGCCAGCTCACCATCGGCAGGGGCGGATGAAAAACTGTTTTTT. This encodes CASSPSAGADEKLFF.

The chain carries TRBV5-5 and TRBJ2-1; 9 bases map to TRBD1. V was pared by 0 bases and J by 7 bases, with 14 bases of the junction left unmatched. CDR1 and CDR2 (germline): SGHKS, YYEKEE (reference sequence). The CDR3 loop spans 18 amino acids. The CDR3 DNA sequence: TGTGCCAGCAGCTTGGGGGACAGGGTAGGCGGGAGCCGGAATGAGCAGTTCTTC. Translation gives CASSLGDRVGGSRNEQFF.

This chain uses TRBV10-3 with TRBJ1-1; D is undetermined. The V end lost 0 bases, the J end lost 4 bases, and 15 bases lay between the germline ends. Germline assignment: CDR1 ENHRY and CDR2 SYGVKD. CDR3 size: 16 residues. CDR3 loop: CAISESGRGEGTEAFF. The CDR3 coding sequence is TGTGCCATCAGTGAGTCCGGGAGAGGCGAGGGCACTGAAGCTTTCTTT.

The chain uses TRBV6-5 and TRBJ2-3; 13 bases are shared with TRBD2. The CDR3 has 15 residues. Germline-derived CDR1 and CDR2 are MNHEY and SVGAGI. J gave up 4 bases and V 4 bases, and 2 bases lay outside the gene matches. The CDR3 region is CASSFTSGRADTQYF. As DNA, the CDR3 is TGTGCCAGCAGTTTTACTAGCGGGAGGGCAGATACGCAGTATTTT.

The rearrangement uses TRBV12-3 or TRBV12-4 and TRBJ2-1, with 7 bases lining up with TRBD2. Germline trimming cut 1 base from V and 9 bases from J; bases unmatched to any gene: 3. The CDR3 is made up of 13 amino acids. CDR3 protein: CASSLGLASEQFF. CDR3 nucleotides: TGTGCCAGCAGTTTAGGACTAGCTAGTGAGCAGTTCTTC.

The chain uses TRBV2 and TRBJ2-2, with D perhaps TRBD1 (7 bases). V was shortened by 7 bases and J by 4 bases, with 19 bases between the two germline ends. Per germline, CDR1 SNHLY and CDR2 FYNNEI. This CDR3 contains 16 residues. In DNA form, the CDR3 reads TGTGCCAGCAAAGTGGACGCAGGGGGGTCCACCGGGGAGCTGTTTTTT. Protein sequence: CASKVDAGGSTGELFF.

This clone appeared once. The V gene is TRBV6-1, the J gene TRBJ1-6; 8 bases are shared with TRBD1. Germline CDR1 and CDR2: MNHNS and SASEGT. The CDR3 consists of 17 residues. With V trimmed by 3 bases and J by 1 base, 5 bases remained unmatched. CDR3 bases: TGTGCCAGCAGTGACCCGACAGGGGTTTCCTATAATTCACCCCTCCACTTT. Its protein is CASSDPTGVSYNSPLHF.

The V call is TRBV6-6, the J call TRBJ1-5, with TRBD1 matching 8 bases. There are 15 residues in the CDR3. The V and J ends lost 5 bases and 2 bases, in that order; junction bases with no gene match: 5. Germline V CDR1 and CDR2: MNHNY, SVGAGI (reference sequence). The CDR3 DNA is TGTGCCAGCAGTAGGACAGGGTCAGGCAATCAGCCCCAGCATTTT. Residues: CASSRTGSGNQPQHF.

The rearrangement uses TRBV28 and TRBJ1-3; TRBD1 matches 12 bases. CDR1 and CDR2 from the germline V gene are MDHEN and SYDVKM. Trimming cost V 6 bases and J 2 bases; bases outside gene matches: 2. The CDR3 sequence is 15 residues long. The CDR3 sequence: CASRGQGATGNTIYF. For the CDR3, the DNA is TGTGCCAGCAGGGGACAGGGGGCAACTGGAAACACCATATATTTT.

This clone was seen more than once but under ten times. The chain links TRBV15 to TRBJ1-2; D gene unclear. The germline CDR1 and CDR2 sequences are LNHNV and YYDKDF (reference sequence). Trimming took 1 base from V and 1 from J, leaving 7 bases between them. This CDR3 spans 14 amino acids. CDR3 residues: CATSRAGFNYGYTF. For the CDR3, the DNA is TGTGCCACCAGCAGAGCGGGTTTTAACTATGGCTACACCTTC.

This clone has just one count. The chain is built from TRBV7-3 and TRBJ1-5; 9 bases agree with TRBD1. The V gene's germline CDR1 is SGHTA and CDR2 FQGTGA. J gave up 0 bases and V 1 base, and 4 bases lay outside the gene matches. CDR3 length equals 17 residues. This CDR3 reads CASSLRTGDYSNQPQHF. The CDR3 coding sequence is TGTGCCAGCAGCTTAAGGACAGGGGATTATAGCAATCAGCCCCAGCATTTT.

The sample holds a few counts of this clone. The chain recombines TRBV7-9 with TRBJ2-5; no definite D call. V shed 2 bases and J shed 5 bases, with 9 bases lying between them. The CDR3 runs to 13 residues. Germline CDR1 SEHNR, CDR2 FQNEAQ (reference sequence). The chain's CDR3 is CASSLNGRETQYF. The CDR3 nucleotides read TGTGCCAGCAGCTTAAACGGTCGGGAGACCCAGTACTTC.

This clone was seen a single time. This sequence joins TRBV28 and TRBJ2-3, with 9 bases aligning to TRBD2. The trim removed 8 bases at V and 2 bases at J, leaving 5 bases unmatched. Germline V gene lookup returns CDR1 MDHEN and CDR2 SYDVKM. CDR3 size: 14 residues. The CDR3 nucleotides are TGTGCCAGCGGGGCTAGCGGGATCACAGATACGCAGTATTTT. Protein: CASGASGITDTQYF.

This chain connects TRBV18 to TRBJ1-2, with a possible D match to TRBD1 (6 bases). CDR1 is KGHSH, CDR2 LQKENI, per germline. The CDR3 loop spans 15 amino acids. V lost 1 base to trimming and J lost 5 bases, with 14 bases between them. Here the CDR3 DNA reads TGTGCCAGCTCACCACTCCAGGGGCTACGGTATGGCTACACCTTC. Protein product: CASSPLQGLRYGYTF.

This sequence joins TRBV6-5 and TRBJ1-2; 9 bases fit TRBD1. Losses at the gene ends were 5 bases for V and 7 bases for J; bases not matched to a gene: 8. The CDR3 spans 14 residues. Germline values: CDR1 MNHEY, CDR2 SVGAGI. CDR3 residues: CASSITGTGIGYTF. The CDR3 DNA follows: TGTGCCAGCAGTATTACCGGGACAGGGATTGGCTACACCTTC.

This rearrangement joins TRBV25-1 to TRBJ1-1; D remains ambiguous. Germline V gene lookup returns CDR1 MGHDK and CDR2 SYGVNS. V dropped 7 bases and J dropped 6 bases, with 18 bases sitting between them. The CDR3 sequence is 14 residues long. CDR3 sequence reads: CASISRQATSEAFF. CDR3 in DNA: TGTGCCAGCATATCACGGCAGGCCACCTCTGAAGCTTTCTTT.

The J gene is TRBJ2-7, the V gene TRBV7-9, with TRBD1 identical over 7 bases. Losses at the gene ends were 2 bases for V and 3 bases for J; bases not matched to a gene: 4. This CDR3 is built from 14 residues. Germline V lookup: CDR1 SEHNR, CDR2 FQNEAQ (reference sequence). Here the CDR3 DNA reads TGTGCCAGCAGCTTAAGGCAGGGGGACTACGAGCAGTACGTC. Translating it yields CASSLRQGDYEQYV.

With regard to this clone: Other nucleotide sequences in the sample specify the same CDR3. V and J are TRBV12-3 or TRBV12-4 and TRBJ2-5; the D is unclear. The CDR3 loop spans 12 amino acids. V was pared by 5 bases and J by 4 bases, with 8 bases between. The CDR3 region is CASSLTGETQYF. Here the CDR3 DNA reads TGTGCCAGCAGTCTGACTGGAGAGACCCAGTACTTC.

This rearrangement joins TRBV5-1 to TRBJ1-4; D unclear. V lost 0 bases and J 7 bases, leaving 10 bases between the germline ends. This CDR3 is 14 amino acids long. CDR1 SGHRS and CDR2 YFSETQ come from the germline V gene. CDR3 DNA: TGCGCCAGCAGCTTGGAATTGGGGAGTGAAAAACTGTTTTTT. Translation gives CASSLELGSEKLFF.

The V call is TRBV29-1, the J call TRBJ2-7, with 7 bases that match TRBD1. Unmatched junction bases numbered 10, after V lost 5 bases and J lost 6 bases. Germline V CDR1 and CDR2: SQVTM, ANQGSEA. This CDR3 spans 13 amino acids. CDR3 amino acids: CSVRWQGEGEQYF. In DNA, the CDR3 is TGCAGCGTTAGGTGGCAGGGGGAAGGCGAGCAGTACTTC.

This clone was seen a single time. Different DNA sequences within this sample yield the same CDR3. The chain recombines TRBV7-3 with TRBJ2-6; TRBD1 is a possible D gene (8 bases). This CDR3 spans 18 amino acids. Germline V gives CDR1 SGHTA, CDR2 FQGTGA. V was cut by 3 bases and J by 2 bases, with 17 bases left in between. The DNA for the CDR3 is TGTGCCAGCAGCTTTACAGGGGGGGGTTCTCCTGGGGCCAACGTCCTGACTTTC. This sequence encodes CASSFTGGGSPGANVLTF.

The CDR3 nucleotides are TGTGCCAGCAGCTTAAGGGAGCGAGAGACCCAGTACTTC. It yields the protein CASSLRERETQYF. The chain recombines TRBV7-9 with TRBJ2-5, with D perhaps TRBD2 (5 bases). The germline gives CDR1 SEHNR, CDR2 FQNEAQ (reference sequence). The CDR3 sequence is 13 residues long. Trimming removed 2 bases at V and 4 bases at J, with 8 bases between.

The chain recombines TRBV4-2 with TRBJ1-2, with a possible D match to TRBD1 (5 bases). The CDR3 contains 16 residues. Trimming removed 1 base at V and 3 bases at J, with 15 bases between. Germline lookup yields CDR1 LGHNA and CDR2 YNFKEQ. The CDR3 nucleotides read TGTGCCAGCAGCCAAGTCAGGGCCAAAGCTGACTATGGCTACACCTTC. Protein sequence: CASSQVRAKADYGYTF.

The CDR3 is CASSKGRGTEAFF. DNA for the CDR3: TGTGCCAGCAGCAAAGGACGCGGCACTGAAGCTTTCTTT. The chain joins TRBV7-9 to TRBJ1-1; unclear D gene. CDR3 length: 13 amino acids. Per germline, CDR1 SEHNR and CDR2 FQNEAQ (reference sequence). V was cut by 5 bases and J by 4 bases, with 11 bases left in between.